The clone carrying this T cell receptor (beta chain) was seen only a few times. Its antigen is unknown. Individually, cDNA molecules had unique molecular identifiers attached to them. In TCRdb, the 5' RACE reads were re-called with MiXCR into one record per CDR3 protein. The table includes 35,000 to 50,000 distinct CDR3 sequences, 23% detected once. The sample originates from a study of early T cells in non-severe SARS-CoV-2 infection. Study overall: Sequencing was performed on bulk RNA from unsorted whole blood, leaving chains unpaired.

General study findings and limits: Matches to VDJdb favored anti-spike CD8 responses and missed private and CD4 specificities.

Germline V gives CDR1 MGHRA, CDR2 YSYEKL. Trimming stripped 1 base from V and 0 bases from J, with 12 bases between. This CDR3 is built from 16 residues. This chain connects TRBV4-1 to TRBJ1-1, with a tentative D call TRBD1 (6 bases). The sequencing used whole blood, collected at baseline. The receptor's source is an adult who was a healthcare worker with PCR-confirmed SARS-CoV-2 infection or an uninfected control (not recorded which). CDR3 DNA sequence: TGCGCCAGCAGCCAAGGAGCGGACAGATTGAACACTGAAGCTTTCTTT. Translating it yields CASSQGADRLNTEAFF.